The T cell receptor beta chain under discussion was sequenced for a study of glioma-infiltrating T cells after dendritic cell vaccination. Study as a whole: Autologous tumor lysate-pulsed dendritic cell vaccination was given between about 2003 and 2013.

The CDR3 is 16 residues long. The junction had 3 bases not matched to a gene; V was cut back by 1 base and J by 2 bases. Germline values: CDR1 SGHTA, CDR2 FQGNSA. Time point: after dendritic cell vaccination, including at tumor progression/relapse. Clones were read by immunoSEQ multiplex PCR, and TCRdb kept only the in-frame ones, dropping some. The table shows fewer than 70,000 clones, with more than 75% occurring only once. The receptor was isolated from a human donor with glioblastoma. The source was blood, collected after dendritic cell vaccination. This rearrangement joins TRBV7-2 to TRBJ2-7; 12 bases are a match to TRBD2. The CDR3 bases are TGTGCCAGCAGCTTAGGGACTAGCGGGGCCCCCTACGAGCAGTACTTC. Translation: CASSLGTSGAPYEQYF.